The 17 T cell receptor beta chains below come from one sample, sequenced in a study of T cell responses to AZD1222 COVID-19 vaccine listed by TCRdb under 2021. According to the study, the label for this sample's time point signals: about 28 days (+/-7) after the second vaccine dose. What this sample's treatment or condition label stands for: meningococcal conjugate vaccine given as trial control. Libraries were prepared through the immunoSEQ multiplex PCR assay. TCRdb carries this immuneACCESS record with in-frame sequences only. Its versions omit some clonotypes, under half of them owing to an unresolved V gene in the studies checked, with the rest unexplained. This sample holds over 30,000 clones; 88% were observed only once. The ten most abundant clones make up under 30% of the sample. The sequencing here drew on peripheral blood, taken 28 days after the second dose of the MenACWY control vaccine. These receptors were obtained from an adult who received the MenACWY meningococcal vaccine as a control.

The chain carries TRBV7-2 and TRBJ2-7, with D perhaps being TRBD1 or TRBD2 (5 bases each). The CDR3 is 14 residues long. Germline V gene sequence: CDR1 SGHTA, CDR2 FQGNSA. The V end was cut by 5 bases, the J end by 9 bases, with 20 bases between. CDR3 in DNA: TGTGCCAGCAGCGCTCCGGGGCTCCCGCTCAGGCAGTACTTC. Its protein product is CASSAPGLPLRQYF.

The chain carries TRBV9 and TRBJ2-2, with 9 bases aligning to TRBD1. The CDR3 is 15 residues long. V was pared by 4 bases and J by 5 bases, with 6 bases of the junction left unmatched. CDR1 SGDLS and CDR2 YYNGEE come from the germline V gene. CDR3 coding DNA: TGTGCCAGCAGCCCCTTGGGACAGGGAACCGGGGAGCTGTTTTTT. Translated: CASSPLGQGTGELFF.

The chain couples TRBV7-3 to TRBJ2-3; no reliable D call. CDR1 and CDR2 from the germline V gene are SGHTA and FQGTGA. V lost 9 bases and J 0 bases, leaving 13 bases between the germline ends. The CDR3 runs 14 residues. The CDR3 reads CARSLGPSTDTQYF. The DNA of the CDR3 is TGTGCCAGATCCCTTGGACCGAGCACAGATACGCAGTATTTT. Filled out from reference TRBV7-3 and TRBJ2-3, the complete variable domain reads GAGVSQTPSNKVTEKGKYVELRCDPISGHTALYWYRQSLGQGPEFLIYFQGTGAADDSGLPNDRFFAVRPEGSVSTLKIQRTERGDSAVYLCARSLGPSTDTQYFGPGTRLTVL.

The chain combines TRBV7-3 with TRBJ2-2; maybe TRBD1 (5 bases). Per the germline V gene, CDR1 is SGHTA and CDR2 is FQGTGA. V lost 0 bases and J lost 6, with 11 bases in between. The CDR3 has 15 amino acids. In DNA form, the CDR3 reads TGTGCCAGCAGCTTAACTGGGGCTGGGGCCGGGGAGCTGTTTTTT. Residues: CASSLTGAGAGELFF.

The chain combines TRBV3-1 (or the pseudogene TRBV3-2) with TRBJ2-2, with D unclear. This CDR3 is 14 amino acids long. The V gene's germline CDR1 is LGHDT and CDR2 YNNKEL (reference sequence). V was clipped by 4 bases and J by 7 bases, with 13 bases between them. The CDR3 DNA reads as TGTGCCAGCAGCCTAAAGTGGACCTTCGGGGAGCTGTTTTTT. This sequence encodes CASSLKWTFGELFF.

The CDR3 loop is CASSLQGRSYEQYF. The CDR3 DNA follows: TGTGCCAGCAGCTTGCAGGGTAGGTCCTACGAGCAGTACTTC. The chain joins TRBV7-9 to TRBJ2-7; D might be TRBD1 (5 bases). V lost 3 bases and J lost 1, with 10 bases in between. Germline assignment: CDR1 SEHNR and CDR2 FQNEAQ (reference sequence). The CDR3 totals 14 residues.

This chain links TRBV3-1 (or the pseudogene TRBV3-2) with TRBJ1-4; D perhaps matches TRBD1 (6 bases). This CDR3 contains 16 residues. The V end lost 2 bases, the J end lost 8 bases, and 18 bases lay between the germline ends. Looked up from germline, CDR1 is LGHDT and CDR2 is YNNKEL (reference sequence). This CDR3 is CASSQSGGGAGEKLFF. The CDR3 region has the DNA TGTGCCAGCAGCCAAAGCGGCGGGGGCGCAGGGGAAAAACTGTTTTTT.

The DNA of the CDR3 is TGTGCCAGCAGCTTGGGGAGGGTGGCGTGGAACACTGAAGCTTTCTTT. Translated, it gives CASSLGRVAWNTEAFF. V and J are TRBV5-4 and TRBJ1-1, with D hard to call. With 0 bases removed from V and 1 base from J, the gap between germline ends came to 13 bases. The CDR3 length is 16 residues. Germline assignment: CDR1 SGHNT and CDR2 YYREEE (reference sequence).

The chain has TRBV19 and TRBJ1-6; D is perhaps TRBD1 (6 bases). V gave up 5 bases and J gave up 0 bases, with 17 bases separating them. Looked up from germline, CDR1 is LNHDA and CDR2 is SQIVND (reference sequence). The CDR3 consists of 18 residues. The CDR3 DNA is TGTGCCAGTAGTTTCTCCGGGACACATAGCTCCTATAATTCACCCCTCCACTTT. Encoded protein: CASSFSGTHSSYNSPLHF. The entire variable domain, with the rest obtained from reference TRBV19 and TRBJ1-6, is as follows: DGGITQSPKYLFRKEGQNVTLSCEQNLNHDAMYWYRQDPGQGLRLIYYSQIVNDFQKGDIAEGYSVSREKKESFPLTVTSAQKNPTAFYLCASSFSGTHSSYNSPLHFGNGTRLTVT.

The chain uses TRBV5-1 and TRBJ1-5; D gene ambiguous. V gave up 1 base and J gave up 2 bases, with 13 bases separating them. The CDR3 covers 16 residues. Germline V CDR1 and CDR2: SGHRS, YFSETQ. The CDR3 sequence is CASSLNAVSGNQPQHF. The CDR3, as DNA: TGCGCCAGCAGCTTGAATGCCGTATCGGGCAATCAGCCCCAGCATTTT.

The CDR3 bases are TGCGCCAGCAGCTTGGTCCGACTAGCGGGAAGTAATGAGCAGTTCTTC. This encodes CASSLVRLAGSNEQFF. The chain joins TRBV5-1 to TRBJ2-1; 11 nucleotides agree with TRBD2. Germline assignment: CDR1 SGHRS and CDR2 YFSETQ. The ends lost 0 bases at V and 7 bases at J; junction bases unmatched: 6. This CDR3 spans 16 amino acids. Full variable domain (rest looked up from reference TRBV5-1 and TRBJ2-1): KAGVTQTPRYLIKTRGQQVTLSCSPISGHRSVSWYQQTPGQGLQFLFEYFSETQRNKGNFPGRFSGRQFSNSRSEMNVSTLELGDSALYLCASSLVRLAGSNEQFFGPGTRLTVL.

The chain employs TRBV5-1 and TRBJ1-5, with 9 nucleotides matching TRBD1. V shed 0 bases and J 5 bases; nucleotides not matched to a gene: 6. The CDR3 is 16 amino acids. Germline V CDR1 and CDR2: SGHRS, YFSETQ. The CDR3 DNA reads TGCGCCAGCAGCTTGGGCCTCGGGACAGGGTATCAGCCCCAGCATTTT. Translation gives CASSLGLGTGYQPQHF.

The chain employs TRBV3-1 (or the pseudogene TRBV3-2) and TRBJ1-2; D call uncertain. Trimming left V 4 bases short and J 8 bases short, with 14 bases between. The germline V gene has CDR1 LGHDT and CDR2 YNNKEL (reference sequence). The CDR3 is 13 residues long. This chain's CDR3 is CASSPPVVGGYTF. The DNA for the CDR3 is TGTGCCAGCAGCCCTCCGGTCGTCGGGGGCTACACCTTC.

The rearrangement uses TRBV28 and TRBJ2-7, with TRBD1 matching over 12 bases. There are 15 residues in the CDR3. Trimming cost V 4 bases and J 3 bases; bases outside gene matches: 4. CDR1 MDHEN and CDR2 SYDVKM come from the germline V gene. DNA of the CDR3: TGTGCCAGCAGTTCCGGGACAGGGGGCCACTACGAGCAGTACTTC. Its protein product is CASSSGTGGHYEQYF.

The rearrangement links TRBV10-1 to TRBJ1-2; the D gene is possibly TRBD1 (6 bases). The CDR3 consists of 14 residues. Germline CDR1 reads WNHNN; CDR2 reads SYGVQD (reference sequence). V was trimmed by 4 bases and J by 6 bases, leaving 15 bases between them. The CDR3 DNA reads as TGCGCCAGCAGTGTGCTTGTGGGGGCGGATGGCTACACCTTC. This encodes CASSVLVGADGYTF.

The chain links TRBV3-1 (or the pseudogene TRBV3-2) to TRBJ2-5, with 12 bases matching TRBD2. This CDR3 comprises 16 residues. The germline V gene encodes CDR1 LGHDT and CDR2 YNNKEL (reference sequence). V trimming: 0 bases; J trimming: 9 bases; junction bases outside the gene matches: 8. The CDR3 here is CASSQDGGLAGGSQYF. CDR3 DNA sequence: TGTGCCAGCAGCCAAGATGGTGGGCTAGCGGGAGGGTCCCAGTACTTC.

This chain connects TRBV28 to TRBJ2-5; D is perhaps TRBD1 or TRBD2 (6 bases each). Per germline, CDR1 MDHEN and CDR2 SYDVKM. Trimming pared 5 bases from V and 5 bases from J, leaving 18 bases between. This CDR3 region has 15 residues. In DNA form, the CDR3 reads TGTGCCAGCAGTCCGGGGGCCATACCCTCGGAGACCCAGTACTTC. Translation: CASSPGAIPSETQYF.